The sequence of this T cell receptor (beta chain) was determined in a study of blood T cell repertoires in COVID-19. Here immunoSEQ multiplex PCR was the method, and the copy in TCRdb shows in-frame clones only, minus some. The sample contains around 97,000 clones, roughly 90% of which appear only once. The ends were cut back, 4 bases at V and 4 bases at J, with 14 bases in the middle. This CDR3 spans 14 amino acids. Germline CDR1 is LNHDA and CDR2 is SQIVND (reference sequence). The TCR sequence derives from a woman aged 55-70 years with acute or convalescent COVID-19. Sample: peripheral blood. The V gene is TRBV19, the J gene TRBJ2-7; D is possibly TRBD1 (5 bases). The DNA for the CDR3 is TGTGCCAGTAGTAGAGCATCGACAGCTTACGAGCAGTACTTC. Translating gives CASSRASTAYEQYF. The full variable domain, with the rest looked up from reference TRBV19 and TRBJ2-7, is DGGITQSPKYLFRKEGQNVTLSCEQNLNHDAMYWYRQDPGQGLRLIYYSQIVNDFQKGDIAEGYSVSREKKESFPLTVTSAQKNPTAFYLCASSRASTAYEQYFGPGTRLTVT.